The clone carrying this T cell receptor beta chain appeared a few times. Its antigen is currently unknown. The data stem from a study of T-cell memory formation after mild COVID-19. Employing constant-segment primers, 5'RACE generated TCR alpha and TCR beta cDNA libraries bearing sample barcodes and UMIs. TCRdb re-analysed the 5' RACE reads in MiXCR, keeping a single row per CDR3 protein. The profile shows 150,000 to 200,000 distinct CDR3 sequences, about 28% of them singletons. Broader study findings: Researchers report contracting CD4+ clones mostly in CM and EM, with CD8+ clones in EMRA. Clones that got smaller from day 15 to 85 had even CD4/CD8, while clones growing later tipped toward CD4+.

This CDR3 comprises 12 residues. The germline V gene encodes CDR1 LGHDT and CDR2 YNNKEL (reference sequence). Between the trimmed V and J ends, which lost 5 bases and 3 bases, there was a span of 8 bases. This sequence originates from an adult woman who had mild COVID-19 (a few samples of this study predate the infection). Cell type and time point are not known. Material: PBMCs or a T cell subset sorted from them (not recorded which). The chain is built from TRBV3-1 and TRBJ2-7; D call uncertain. CDR3 DNA: TGTGCCAGCAGCTCGGACGGCTACGAGCAGTACTTC. Translated: CASSSDGYEQYF.